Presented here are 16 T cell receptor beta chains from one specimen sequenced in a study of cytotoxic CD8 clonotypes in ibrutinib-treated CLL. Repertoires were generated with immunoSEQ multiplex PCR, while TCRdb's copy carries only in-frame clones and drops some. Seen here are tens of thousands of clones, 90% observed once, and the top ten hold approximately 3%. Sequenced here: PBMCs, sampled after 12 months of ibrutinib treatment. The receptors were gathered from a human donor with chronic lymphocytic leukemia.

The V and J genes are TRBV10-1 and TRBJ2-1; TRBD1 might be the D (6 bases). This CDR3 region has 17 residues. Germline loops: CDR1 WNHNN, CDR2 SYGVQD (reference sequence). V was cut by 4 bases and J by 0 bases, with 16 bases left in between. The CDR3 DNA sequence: TGCGCCAGCAGTGGAGGGGGAGTACCGAGCTCCTACAATGAGCAGTTCTTC. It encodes CASSGGGVPSSYNEQFF.

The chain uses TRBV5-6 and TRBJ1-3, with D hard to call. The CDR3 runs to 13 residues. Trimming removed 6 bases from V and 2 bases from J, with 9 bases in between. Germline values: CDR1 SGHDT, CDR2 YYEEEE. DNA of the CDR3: TGTGCCAGCAACGAACGTCCTGGAAACACCATATATTTT. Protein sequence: CASNERPGNTIYF.

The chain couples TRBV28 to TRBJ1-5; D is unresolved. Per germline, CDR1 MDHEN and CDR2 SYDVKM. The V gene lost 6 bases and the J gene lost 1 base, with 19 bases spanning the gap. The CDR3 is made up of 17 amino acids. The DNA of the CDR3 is TGTGCCAGCAGCGAATTCCGCGGGGTTATCAGCAATCAGCCCCAGCATTTT. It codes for CASSEFRGVISNQPQHF.

The CDR3 sequence is CASSYGSGGIGEQYF. The DNA of the CDR3 is TGTGCCAGCAGTTACGGTTCTGGGGGAATAGGGGAGCAGTACTTC. This chain joins TRBV6-5 and TRBJ2-7; D is perhaps TRBD1 or TRBD2 (5 bases each). Germline V gene sequence: CDR1 MNHEY, CDR2 SVGAGI. This CDR3 comprises 15 residues. V lost 2 bases, J lost 7 bases, and 18 bases lay in between.

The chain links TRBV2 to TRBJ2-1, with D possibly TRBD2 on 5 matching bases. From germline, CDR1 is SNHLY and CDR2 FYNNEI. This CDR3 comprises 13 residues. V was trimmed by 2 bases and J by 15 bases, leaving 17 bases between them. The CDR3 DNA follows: TGTGCCAGCAGTGAAAGAGCGGCTCTCGGTTTGTTCTTC. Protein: CASSERAALGLFF.

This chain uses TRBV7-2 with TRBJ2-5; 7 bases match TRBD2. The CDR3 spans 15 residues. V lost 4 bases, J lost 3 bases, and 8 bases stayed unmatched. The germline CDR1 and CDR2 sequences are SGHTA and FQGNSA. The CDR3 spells CASSYFEGGEETQYF. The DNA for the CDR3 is TGTGCCAGCAGCTATTTTGAGGGAGGGGAAGAGACCCAGTACTTC.

The CDR3 region has the DNA TGTGCCAGCAGTTTAACACGGAACTATGGCTACACCTTC. This codes for CASSLTRNYGYTF. J is TRBJ1-2 and V is TRBV27; no clear D. Germline V gene data show CDR1 as MNHEY and CDR2 as SMNVEV (reference sequence). V lost 2 bases and J lost 2, with 6 bases in between. The CDR3 runs 13 residues.

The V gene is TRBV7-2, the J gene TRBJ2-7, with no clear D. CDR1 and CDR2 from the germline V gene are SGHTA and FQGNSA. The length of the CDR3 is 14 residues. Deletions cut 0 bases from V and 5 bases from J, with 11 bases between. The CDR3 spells CASSLAGRNDEQYF. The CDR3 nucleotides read TGTGCCAGCAGCTTAGCGGGTAGGAACGACGAGCAGTACTTC.

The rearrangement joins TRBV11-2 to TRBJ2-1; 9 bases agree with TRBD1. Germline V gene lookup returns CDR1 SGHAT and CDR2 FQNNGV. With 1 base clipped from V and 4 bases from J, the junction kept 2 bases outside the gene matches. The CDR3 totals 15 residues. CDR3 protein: CASSLVGTGYNEQFF. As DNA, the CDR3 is TGTGCCAGCAGCTTAGTCGGGACAGGGTACAATGAGCAGTTCTTC. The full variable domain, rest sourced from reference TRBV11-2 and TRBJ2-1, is EAGVAQSPRYKIIEKRQSVAFWCNPISGHATLYWYQQILGQGPKLLIQFQNNGVVDDSQLPKDRFSAERLKGVDSTLKIQPAKLEDSAVYLCASSLVGTGYNEQFFGPGTRLTVL.

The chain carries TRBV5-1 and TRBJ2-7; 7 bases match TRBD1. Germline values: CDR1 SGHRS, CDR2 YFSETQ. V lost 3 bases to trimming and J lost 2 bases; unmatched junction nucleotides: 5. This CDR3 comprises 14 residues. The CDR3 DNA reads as TGCGCCAGCAGCTCGGGACAGATAACCTACGAGCAGTACTTC. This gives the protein CASSSGQITYEQYF.

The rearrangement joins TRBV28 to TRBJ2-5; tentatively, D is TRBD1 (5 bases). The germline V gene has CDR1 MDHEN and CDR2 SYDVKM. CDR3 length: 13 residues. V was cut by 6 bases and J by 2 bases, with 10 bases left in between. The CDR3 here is CASRMTAQETQYF. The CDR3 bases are TGTGCCAGCAGGATGACAGCTCAAGAGACCCAGTACTTC. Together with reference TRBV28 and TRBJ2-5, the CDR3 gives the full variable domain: DVKVTQSSRYLVKRTGEKVFLECVQDMDHENMFWYRQDPGLGLRLIYFSYDVKMKEKGDIPEGYSVSREKKERFSLILESASTNQTSMYLCASRMTAQETQYFGPGTRLLVL.

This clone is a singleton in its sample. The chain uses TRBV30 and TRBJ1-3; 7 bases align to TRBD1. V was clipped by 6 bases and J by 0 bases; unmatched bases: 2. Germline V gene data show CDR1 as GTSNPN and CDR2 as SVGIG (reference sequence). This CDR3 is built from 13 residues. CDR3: CACAGGSGNTIYF. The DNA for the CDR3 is TGTGCCTGTGCAGGGGGCTCTGGAAACACCATATATTTT.

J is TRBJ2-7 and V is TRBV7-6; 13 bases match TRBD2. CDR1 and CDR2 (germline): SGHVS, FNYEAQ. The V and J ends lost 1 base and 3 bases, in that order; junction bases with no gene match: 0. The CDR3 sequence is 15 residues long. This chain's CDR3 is CASSLGLAGGYEQYF. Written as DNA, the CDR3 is TGTGCCAGCAGCTTAGGACTAGCGGGAGGCTACGAGCAGTACTTC.

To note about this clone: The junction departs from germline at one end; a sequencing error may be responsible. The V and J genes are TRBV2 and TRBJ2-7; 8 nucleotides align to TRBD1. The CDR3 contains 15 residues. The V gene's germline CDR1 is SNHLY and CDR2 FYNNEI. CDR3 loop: CASSEGGTGDYEQYF. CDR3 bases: TGTGCCAGCAGCGAAGGTGGGACAGGAGACTACGAGCAGTACTTC.

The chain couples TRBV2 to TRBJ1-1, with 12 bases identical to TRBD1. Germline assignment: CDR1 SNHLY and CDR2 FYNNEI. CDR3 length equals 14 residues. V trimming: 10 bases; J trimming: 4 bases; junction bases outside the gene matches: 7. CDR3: CATERDRGRTEAFF. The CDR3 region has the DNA TGTGCCACTGAGAGGGACAGGGGGCGCACTGAAGCTTTCTTT.

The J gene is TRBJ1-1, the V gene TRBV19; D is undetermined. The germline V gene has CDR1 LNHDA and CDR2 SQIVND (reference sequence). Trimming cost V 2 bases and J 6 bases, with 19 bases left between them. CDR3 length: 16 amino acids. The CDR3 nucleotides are TGTGCCAGTAGTATATTTCTCCGGGCGGTCGGGGCTGAAGCTTTCTTT. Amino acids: CASSIFLRAVGAEAFF.